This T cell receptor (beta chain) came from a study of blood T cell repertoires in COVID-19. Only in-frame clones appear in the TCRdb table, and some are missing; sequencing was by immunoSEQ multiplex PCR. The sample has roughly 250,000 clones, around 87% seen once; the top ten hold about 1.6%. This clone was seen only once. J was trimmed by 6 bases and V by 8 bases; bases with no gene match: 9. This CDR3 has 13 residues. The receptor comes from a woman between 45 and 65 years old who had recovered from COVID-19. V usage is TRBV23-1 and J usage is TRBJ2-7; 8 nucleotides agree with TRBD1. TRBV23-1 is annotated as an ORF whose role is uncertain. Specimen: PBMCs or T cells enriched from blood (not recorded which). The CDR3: CASGHRGAGEQYF. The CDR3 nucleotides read TGCGCCAGCGGGCACAGGGGGGCCGGCGAGCAGTACTTC.